This T cell receptor (beta chain) derives from a study of shared clonotypes between healthy human individuals. The V gene end was trimmed by 5 bases and the J gene end by 3 bases; junction bases not matched to a gene: 9. The germline V gene has CDR1 SGHTA and CDR2 FQGNSA. The CDR3 is 16 amino acids. The table lists this clone with a count of one. TCRdb's copy holds only in-frame clones and misses some; the assay was immunoSEQ multiplex PCR. The table has around 980,000 clones, approximately 80% seen once; the top ten hold 0.5% to 0.65%. Sequences were obtained from memory CD4+ T cells from PBMCs. The subset was: CD45RA-negative fraction. The receptor was derived from a man between 18 and 29 years old in good health. Some clones in this sample may be carry-over from other donors' samples. J is TRBJ1-5 and V is TRBV7-2; 8 bases match TRBD1. The CDR3 is CASSLTGASPNQPQHF. The DNA for the CDR3 is TGTGCCAGCAGCCTGACAGGGGCCTCCCCCAATCAGCCCCAGCATTTT.